The text below deals with one T cell receptor beta chain. Its antigen is currently not known. Nothing much larger sits one base from this clone, and base qualities are not available. This sample was taken from a study of PD-L1 blockade in urothelial cancer (dated by TCRdb to 2017 to 2019). Context from the whole study: All patients started therapy around 2014 and received atezolizumab 1,200 mg intravenously every 3 weeks. About 85% of the 29 patients were males with bladder-origin urothelial cancer, and about 60% of the 29 reported a prior smoking history. An ECOG performance status of 0 or 1 was recorded for the patients, and 0 to 3 prior chemotherapy regimens had been received by the patients. Blood samples were analyzed 3 weeks after the start of treatment (second dose) and 6 weeks after the start of treatment. Blood samples gave median yields of about 140,000 T cells and 82,636 unique TCRs, along with a median clonality of 0.080. Somatic, immune and clinical correlates of response to PD-L1 blockade with atezolizumab in urothelial cancer were the focus of an exploratory multi-omic analysis. Pretreatment tumor samples, along with matched peripheral blood serially collected before and after atezolizumab treatment, were subjected to TCR sequencing. Durable clinical benefit meant progression-free survival longer than 6 months, and TCR features were also tested against progression-free and overall survival. In the same patients, whole exome sequencing and RNA sequencing of pretreatment tumors were performed in addition to TCR sequencing. Nine patients reached durable clinical benefit, while about 20 patients did not. Twenty-nine patients had pretreatment blood TCR-seq, about 24 had at least one posttreatment blood collection, and about 24 had tumor TCR-seq. What the work shows at the level of the full study, not this receptor alone: At 3 weeks after the start of treatment, tumor-associated TCR clones in peripheral blood had expanded more in patients with durable benefit (n of about 20, p = 0.022). Because the sample size was small (n ≈ 28) and many of the analyses were exploratory, the results are meant to be hypothesis-generating. A pretreatment peripheral blood TCR clonality below the median was linked to improved progression-free and overall survival.

Synthetic TCR analog templates were spiked into each PCR to estimate absolute template abundance from read counts. Using the immunoSEQ assay, TCRbeta CDR3 regions were amplified from genomic DNA with bias-controlled V and J gene primers. Sequencing of rearranged TCRbeta segments was done at approximately 20X coverage. Processing in the source paper ran as follows. Sequencing errors were corrected by clustering and CDR3s were annotated against IMGT to assign V, D and J genes. Only productive TCRbeta rearrangements were used in downstream analyses, excluding out-of-frame or stop-codon sequences. Clonality was calculated as one minus the Shannon entropy normalized by the log of the number of unique productive sequences. Fisher's exact test with Benjamini-Hochberg correction, at a threshold of adjusted p below 0.01, was used to find clones that differed between time points or between blood and tumor. In its TCRdb copy, this immuneACCESS table keeps in-frame sequences only and misses some clones. Where compared with another copy, unresolved V genes explain less than half of these, and the others have no known cause. That table supplies the V and J calls and clone size; D and trimming were determined from the DNA. This sample comprises some 38,000 clones, just under 85% of them detected only once. The ten largest make up 13% to 15% of the sample.

In the paper's terms, the time point label means: pretreatment peripheral blood. A cohort of 30 or so patients with locally advanced or metastatic urothelial carcinoma, treated at Memorial Sloan Kettering on a trial protocol, was included. Peripheral blood mononuclear cells were collected from each patient pretreatment and during treatment, giving between 1 and 8 total time points per patient. The Qiagen DNeasy Blood extraction kit was used to purify genomic DNA from total PBMCs and tumor samples. PBMCs were collected pretreatment and during treatment, and were isolated and stored as previously described. The CDR3, from cysteine to phenylalanine, totals 13 residues. The only DNA kept is the CDR3, 39 bases in frame from the first base. From the germline V gene, CDR1 is SGHTA and CDR2 is FQGNSA. V is reduced by 0 bases and J by 8 bases, leaving a spacing of 8 bases between them.

The source was PBMCs, collected around atezolizumab (anti-PD-L1) treatment. This clonotype originated in a man older than 75 with urothelial cancer. This chain joins TRBV7-2 to TRBJ2-1; the D gene cannot be resolved reliably. The DNA sequence is as follows: TGTGCCAGCAGCTTAGCGAACACGTATGAGCAGTTCTTC. It codes for CASSLANTYEQFF.